The 16 T cell receptor beta chains given below trace back to one sample, sequenced in a study of shared clonotypes between healthy human individuals (dated by TCRdb to the early 2020s). Libraries were constructed by the immunoSEQ multiplex PCR assay. TCRdb retrieved this table from immuneACCESS and kept in-frame rearrangements only. Not all clones are present; in checked studies, unresolved V genes account for under half, and no reason is known for the remainder. This sample gives millions of clones in total; over 85% of them show up just once. Of the sample, 0.11% to 0.15% falls within the top ten clones. What was sequenced was naive CD4+ T cells sorted from blood. The cell subset or site label here, explained by the study, means: CD45RA+ positively selected. The source is a man aged 18 to 35 in good health.

The chain joins TRBV7-9 to TRBJ1-4, with D possibly matching TRBD1 (5 bases). Germline CDR1 and CDR2: SEHNR and FQNEAQ (reference sequence). The CDR3 totals 14 residues. The germline V and J ends were trimmed by 5 bases and 8 bases, with 15 bases remaining between them. The CDR3 reads CASSREGWWEKLFF. The CDR3 DNA reads as TGTGCCAGCAGCCGCGAGGGGTGGTGGGAAAAACTGTTTTTT. Drawing the rest from reference TRBV7-9 and TRBJ1-4, the complete variable domain is DTGVSQNPRHKITKRGQNVTFRCDPISEHNRLYWYRQTLGQGPEFLTYFQNEAQLEKSRLLSDRFSAERPKGSFSTLEIQRTEQGDSAMYLCASSREGWWEKLFFGSGTQLSVL.

The chain is built from TRBV30 and TRBJ1-6; TRBD1 agrees at 7 bases. This CDR3 is built from 13 residues. J gave up 10 bases and V 4 bases, and 7 bases lay outside the gene matches. Per germline, CDR1 GTSNPN and CDR2 SVGIG (reference sequence). CDR3: CAWNDRVVSPLHF. The DNA of the CDR3 is TGTGCCTGGAATGACAGGGTCGTCTCACCCCTCCACTTT.

About this clone itself: Other DNA sequences in this specimen translate into the identical CDR3. The chain uses TRBV6-5 and TRBJ1-1; D is possibly TRBD1 (5 bases). From germline, CDR1 is MNHEY and CDR2 SVGAGI. Trimming removed 5 bases at V and 3 bases at J, with 7 bases between. This CDR3 spans 12 amino acids. The CDR3 DNA sequence: TGTGCCAGCAGTCGGGGCGACACTGAAGCTTTCTTT. Translated: CASSRGDTEAFF.

This clone was found once. This chain joins TRBV15 and TRBJ2-4; D is ambiguous. Between the trimmed V and J ends, which lost 8 bases and 5 bases, there was a span of 16 bases. The CDR3 loop spans 14 amino acids. Germline CDR1 is LNHNV and CDR2 is YYDKDF (reference sequence). The CDR3 sequence: CATRRQPVENIQYF. CDR3 sequence (DNA): TGTGCCACCCGCCGCCAGCCTGTGGAAAACATTCAGTACTTC. Looking up the rest from reference TRBV15 and TRBJ2-4 gives the full variable domain: DAMVIQNPRYQVTQFGKPVTLSCSQTLNHNVMYWYQQKSSQAPKLLFHYYDKDFNNEADTPDNFQSRRPNTSFCFLDIRSPGLGDTAMYLCATRRQPVENIQYFGAGTRLSVL.

J is TRBJ1-4 and V is TRBV28; TRBD1 is a possible D gene (5 bases). V gave up 6 bases and J gave up 0 bases, with 11 bases separating them. The CDR3 covers 15 residues. Germline values: CDR1 MDHEN, CDR2 SYDVKM. The CDR3 region is CASSPGGTTNEKLFF. DNA for the CDR3: TGTGCCAGCAGCCCTGGGGGGACAACTAATGAAAAACTGTTTTTT.

J is TRBJ2-1 and V is TRBV4-1, with no clear D. Germline V lookup: CDR1 MGHRA, CDR2 YSYEKL. The CDR3 runs to 13 residues. The V gene lost 2 bases and the J gene lost 10 bases, with 12 bases spanning the gap. The CDR3 sequence is CASSQLPGREQFF. The CDR3 nucleotides are TGCGCCAGCAGCCAACTCCCAGGTCGGGAGCAGTTCTTC.

The CDR3 is CASSLQGVNEQYF. In DNA, the CDR3 is TGTGCCAGCAGCTTACAGGGTGTCAACGAGCAGTACTTC. The rearrangement joins TRBV7-2 to TRBJ2-7, with a weak D call TRBD1 (5 bases). Germline CDR1 and CDR2: SGHTA and FQGNSA. Trimming shortened V by 2 bases and J by 5 bases, and 10 bases separated the two germline ends. The CDR3 contains 13 residues.

CDR3 in DNA: TGTGCCAGCAGTTTACTAGCGGGAGTAGCGAACACCGGGGAGCTGTTTTTT. Translating it yields CASSLLAGVANTGELFF. The chain joins TRBV27 to TRBJ2-2; 10 bases are a match to TRBD2. The CDR3 has 17 amino acids. CDR1 is MNHEY and CDR2 is SMNVEV in the germline V gene (reference sequence). V trimming: 2 bases; J trimming: 0 bases; junction bases outside the gene matches: 3.

The J gene is TRBJ1-6, the V gene TRBV2; D gene ambiguous. Trimming removed 1 base from V and 5 bases from J, with 9 bases in between. Looked up from germline, CDR1 is SNHLY and CDR2 is FYNNEI. This CDR3 has 15 residues. CDR3 sequence: CASSEGGFDNSPLHF. The CDR3 region has the DNA TGTGCCAGCAGTGAAGGAGGGTTTGATAATTCACCCCTCCACTTT.

The chain is built from TRBV11-2 and TRBJ1-2; TRBD1 agrees at 9 bases. Germline V gene sequence: CDR1 SGHAT, CDR2 FQNNGV. V shed 5 bases and J 6 bases; nucleotides not matched to a gene: 10. CDR3 length equals 15 residues. The DNA for the CDR3 is TGTGCCAGCAGCATGGGACAGGGAAGAAACAATGGCTACACCTTC. Translated: CASSMGQGRNNGYTF.

The chain couples TRBV25-1 to TRBJ2-7, with a weak D call TRBD1 (6 bases). The ends were cut back, 3 bases at V and 2 bases at J, with 17 bases in the middle. This CDR3 spans 16 amino acids. Germline loops: CDR1 MGHDK, CDR2 SYGVNS. The CDR3 sequence: CASSEGTGTKTYEQYF. CDR3 coding DNA: TGTGCCAGCAGTGAGGGGACCGGGACAAAGACCTACGAGCAGTACTTC.

V usage is TRBV27 and J usage is TRBJ1-2; perhaps TRBD1 as D (6 bases). Germline CDR1 MNHEY, CDR2 SMNVEV (reference sequence). Trimming took 0 bases from V and 4 from J, leaving 9 bases between them. The CDR3 is 14 amino acids. CDR3 in amino acids: CASSLSQGLYGYTF. Written as DNA, the CDR3 is TGTGCCAGCAGTTTATCACAGGGTCTCTATGGCTACACCTTC.

This clone has just a few counts. The rearrangement links TRBV27 to TRBJ2-1; 9 bases are a match to TRBD1. V trimming: 3 bases; J trimming: 2 bases; junction bases outside the gene matches: 14. The CDR3 sequence is 19 residues long. Germline assignment: CDR1 MNHEY and CDR2 SMNVEV (reference sequence). CDR3 residues: CASSFQFPPTGGPYNEQFF. DNA for the CDR3: TGTGCCAGCAGTTTCCAATTCCCCCCGACAGGGGGACCCTACAATGAGCAGTTCTTC.

A note on this clone: Distinct nucleotide sequences in the sample also encode this CDR3. V is TRBV18 and J is TRBJ1-5, with TRBD1 matching 12 bases. Germline CDR1 KGHSH, CDR2 LQKENI. The CDR3 runs 15 residues. The trim removed 2 bases at V and 6 bases at J, leaving 2 bases unmatched. The DNA for the CDR3 is TGTGCCAGCTCACCAGGGACAGGGGGCAGTCAGCCCCAGCATTTT. This codes for CASSPGTGGSQPQHF.

This chain joins TRBV15 and TRBJ1-2; D call uncertain. Trimming shortened V by 3 bases and J by 7 bases, and 18 bases separated the two germline ends. The CDR3 loop spans 15 amino acids. Germline values: CDR1 LNHNV, CDR2 YYDKDF (reference sequence). Here the CDR3 DNA reads TGTGCCACCAGCAGCACTCCGGACCTCCACCTTGGCTACACCTTC. Translated: CATSSTPDLHLGYTF.

V gene TRBV27 combines with J gene TRBJ2-7; 8 bases match TRBD1. From germline, CDR1 is MNHEY and CDR2 SMNVEV (reference sequence). The CDR3 contains 16 residues. J lost 2 bases, V lost 6 bases, and 12 bases had no gene match. In nucleotides, the CDR3 is TGTGCCAGCAGCAGACTTCGGACAGGGAATGCCTACGAGCAGTACTTC. This sequence encodes CASSRLRTGNAYEQYF.